The TCR beta chain described here comes from a study of Graves' ophthalmopathy and Graves' hyperthyroidism. TCR beta CDR3 amplification used RNA transcripts. HTBI primers primed a first-round RT-PCR, and a second-round multiplex PCR followed. TCRdb reprocessed the multiplex PCR reads with MiXCR, giving one entry per CDR3 protein. The profile shows 500,000 to 700,000 distinct CDR3 sequences, about 40% of them singletons. V gave up 2 bases and J gave up 7 bases, with 9 bases separating them. This CDR3 spans 14 amino acids. Looked up from germline, CDR1 is SGHAT and CDR2 is FQNNGV. Worth noting for this clonotype: Its antigen is unidentified.

Study-level points and caveats: Using a 13-signature model, the authors split ophthalmopathy from stable hyperthyroidism, with roughly 90% sensitivity and approximately 81% specificity. Blood samples also showed most expanded thyroid clonotypes exceeding 0.001 frequency.

This chain joins TRBV11-2 and TRBJ1-6; unclear D gene. Sequencing was performed on peripheral blood or thyroid tissue (not recorded which). This sequence was found in an adult man with Graves' hyperthyroidism. The CDR3 region is CASSLNRVNSPLHF. The DNA for the CDR3 is TGTGCCAGCAGCTTAAATCGGGTAAATTCACCCCTCCACTTT. Filled out from reference TRBV11-2 and TRBJ1-6, the complete variable domain reads EAGVAQSPRYKIIEKRQSVAFWCNPISGHATLYWYQQILGQGPKLLIQFQNNGVVDDSQLPKDRFSAERLKGVDSTLKIQPAKLEDSAVYLCASSLNRVNSPLHFGNGTRLTVT.